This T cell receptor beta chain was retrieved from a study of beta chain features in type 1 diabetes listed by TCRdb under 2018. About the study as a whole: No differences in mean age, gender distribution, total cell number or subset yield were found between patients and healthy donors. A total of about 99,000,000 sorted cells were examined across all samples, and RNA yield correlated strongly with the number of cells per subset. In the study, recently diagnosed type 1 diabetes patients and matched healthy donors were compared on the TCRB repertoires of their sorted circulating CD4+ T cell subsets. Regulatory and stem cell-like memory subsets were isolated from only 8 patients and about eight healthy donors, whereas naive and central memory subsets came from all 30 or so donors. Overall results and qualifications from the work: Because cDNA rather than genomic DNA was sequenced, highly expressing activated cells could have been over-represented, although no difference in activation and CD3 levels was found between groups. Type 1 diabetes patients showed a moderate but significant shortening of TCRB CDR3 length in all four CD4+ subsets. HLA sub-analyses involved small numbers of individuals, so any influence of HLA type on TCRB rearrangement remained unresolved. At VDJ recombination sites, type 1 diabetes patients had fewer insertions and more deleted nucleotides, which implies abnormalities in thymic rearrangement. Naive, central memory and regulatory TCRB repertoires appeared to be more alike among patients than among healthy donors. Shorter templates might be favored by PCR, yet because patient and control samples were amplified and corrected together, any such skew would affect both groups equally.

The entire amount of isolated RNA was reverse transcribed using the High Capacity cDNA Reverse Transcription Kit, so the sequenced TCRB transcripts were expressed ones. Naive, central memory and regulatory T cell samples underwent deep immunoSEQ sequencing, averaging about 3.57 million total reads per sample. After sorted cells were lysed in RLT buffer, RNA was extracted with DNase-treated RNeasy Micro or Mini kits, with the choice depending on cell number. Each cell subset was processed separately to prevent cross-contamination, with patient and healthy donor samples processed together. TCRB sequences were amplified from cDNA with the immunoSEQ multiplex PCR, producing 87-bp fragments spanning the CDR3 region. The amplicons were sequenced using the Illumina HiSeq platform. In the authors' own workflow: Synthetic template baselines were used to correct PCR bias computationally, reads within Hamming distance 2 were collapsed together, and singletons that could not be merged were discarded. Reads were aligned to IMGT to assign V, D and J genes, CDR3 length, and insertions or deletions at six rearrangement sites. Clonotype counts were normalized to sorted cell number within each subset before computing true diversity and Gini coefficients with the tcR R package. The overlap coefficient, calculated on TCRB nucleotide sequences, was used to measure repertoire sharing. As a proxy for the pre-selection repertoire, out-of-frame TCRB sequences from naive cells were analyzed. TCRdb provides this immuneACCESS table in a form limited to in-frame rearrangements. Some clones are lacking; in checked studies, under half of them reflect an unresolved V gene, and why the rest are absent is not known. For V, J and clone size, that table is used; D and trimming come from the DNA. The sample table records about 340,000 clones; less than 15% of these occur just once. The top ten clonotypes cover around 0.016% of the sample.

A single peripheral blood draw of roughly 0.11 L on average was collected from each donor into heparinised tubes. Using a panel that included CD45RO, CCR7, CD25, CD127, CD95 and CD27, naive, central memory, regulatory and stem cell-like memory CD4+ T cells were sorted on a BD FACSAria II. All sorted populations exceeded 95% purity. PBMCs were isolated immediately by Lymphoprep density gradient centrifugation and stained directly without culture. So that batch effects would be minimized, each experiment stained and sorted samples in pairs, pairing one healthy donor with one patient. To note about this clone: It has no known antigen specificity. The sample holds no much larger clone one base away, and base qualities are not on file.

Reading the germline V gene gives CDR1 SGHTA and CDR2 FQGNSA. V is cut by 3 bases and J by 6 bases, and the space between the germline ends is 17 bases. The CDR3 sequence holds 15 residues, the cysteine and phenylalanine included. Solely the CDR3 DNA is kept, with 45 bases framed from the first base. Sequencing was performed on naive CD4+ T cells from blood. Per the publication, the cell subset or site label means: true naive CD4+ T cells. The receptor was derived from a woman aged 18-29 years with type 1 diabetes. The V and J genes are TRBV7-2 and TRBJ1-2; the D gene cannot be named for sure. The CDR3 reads CASSFPPGRQHGYTF. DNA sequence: TGTGCCAGCAGCTTCCCGCCGGGAAGGCAGCATGGCTACACCTTC.